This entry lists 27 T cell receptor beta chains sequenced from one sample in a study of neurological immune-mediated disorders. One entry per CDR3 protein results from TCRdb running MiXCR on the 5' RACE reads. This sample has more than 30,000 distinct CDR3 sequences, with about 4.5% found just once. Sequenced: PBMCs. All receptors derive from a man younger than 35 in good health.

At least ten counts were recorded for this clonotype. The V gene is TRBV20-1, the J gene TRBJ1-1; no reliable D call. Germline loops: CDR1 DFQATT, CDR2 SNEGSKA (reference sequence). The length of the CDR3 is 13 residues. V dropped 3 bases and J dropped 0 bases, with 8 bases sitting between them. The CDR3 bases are TGCAGTGCTAGGTGGGGAATGAACACTGAAGCTTTCTTT. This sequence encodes CSARWGMNTEAFF.

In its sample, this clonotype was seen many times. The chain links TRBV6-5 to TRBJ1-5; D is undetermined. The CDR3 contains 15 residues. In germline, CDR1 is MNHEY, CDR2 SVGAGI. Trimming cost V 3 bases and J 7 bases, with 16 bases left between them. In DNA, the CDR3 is TGTGCCAGCAGTTATTCGTGGGGAGGTGAACAGCCCCAGCATTTT. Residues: CASSYSWGGEQPQHF.

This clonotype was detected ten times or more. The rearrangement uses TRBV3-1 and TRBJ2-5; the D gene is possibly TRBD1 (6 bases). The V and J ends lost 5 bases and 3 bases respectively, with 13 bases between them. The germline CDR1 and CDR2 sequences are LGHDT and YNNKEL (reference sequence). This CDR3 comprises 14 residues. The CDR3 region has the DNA TGTGCCAGCAGCTTACAGGGTGTTGAAGAGACCCAGTACTTC. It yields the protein CASSLQGVEETQYF.

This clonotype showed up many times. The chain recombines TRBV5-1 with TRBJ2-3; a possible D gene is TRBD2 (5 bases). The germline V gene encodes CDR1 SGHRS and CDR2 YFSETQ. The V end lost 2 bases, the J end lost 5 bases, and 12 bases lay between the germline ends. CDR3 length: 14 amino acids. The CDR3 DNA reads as TGCGCCAGCAGCTTACTAGGGATGGGAGATACGCAGTATTTT. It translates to CASSLLGMGDTQYF.

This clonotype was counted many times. This CDR3 reads CASSTDLGTDGYTF. CDR3 nucleotides: TGCGCCAGCAGCACGGATCTCGGGACGGATGGCTACACCTTC. The V and J genes are TRBV5-1 and TRBJ1-2; D is possibly TRBD1 (5 bases). In germline, CDR1 is SGHRS, CDR2 YFSETQ. V was shortened by 4 bases and J by 6 bases, with 16 bases between the two germline ends. This CDR3 region has 14 residues.

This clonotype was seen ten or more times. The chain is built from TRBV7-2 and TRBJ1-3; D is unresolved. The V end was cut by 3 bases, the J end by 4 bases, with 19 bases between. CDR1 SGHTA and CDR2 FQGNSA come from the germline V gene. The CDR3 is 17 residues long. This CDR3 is CASSFVSVGRIGNTIYF. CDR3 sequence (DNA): TGTGCCAGCAGCTTCGTCAGTGTGGGGAGAATCGGAAACACCATATATTTT.

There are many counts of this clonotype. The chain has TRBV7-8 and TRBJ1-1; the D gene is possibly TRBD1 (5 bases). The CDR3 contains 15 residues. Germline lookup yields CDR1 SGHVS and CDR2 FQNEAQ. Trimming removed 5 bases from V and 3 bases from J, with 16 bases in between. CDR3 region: CASSPKGRGYTEAFF. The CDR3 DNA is TGTGCCAGCAGCCCGAAGGGACGGGGATACACTGAAGCTTTCTTT. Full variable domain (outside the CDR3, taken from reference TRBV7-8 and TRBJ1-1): GAGVSQSPRYKVAKRGQDVALRCDPISGHVSLFWYQQALGQGPEFLTYFQNEAQLDKSGLPSDRFFAERPEGSVSTLKIQRTQQEDSAVYLCASSPKGRGYTEAFFGQGTRLTVV.

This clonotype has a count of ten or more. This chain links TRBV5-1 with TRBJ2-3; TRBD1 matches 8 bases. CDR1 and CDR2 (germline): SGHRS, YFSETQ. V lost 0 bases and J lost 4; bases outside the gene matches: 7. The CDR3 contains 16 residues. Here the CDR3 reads CASSLGDRMRADTQYF. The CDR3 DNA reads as TGCGCCAGCAGCTTGGGGGACAGGATGAGAGCAGATACGCAGTATTTT.

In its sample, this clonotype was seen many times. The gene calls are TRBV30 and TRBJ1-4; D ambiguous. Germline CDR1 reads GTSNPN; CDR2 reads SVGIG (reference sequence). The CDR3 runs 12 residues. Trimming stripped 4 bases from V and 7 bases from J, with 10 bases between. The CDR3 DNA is TGTGCCTGGAACCCGCCAGGTGAAAAACTGTTTTTT. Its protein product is CAWNPPGEKLFF.

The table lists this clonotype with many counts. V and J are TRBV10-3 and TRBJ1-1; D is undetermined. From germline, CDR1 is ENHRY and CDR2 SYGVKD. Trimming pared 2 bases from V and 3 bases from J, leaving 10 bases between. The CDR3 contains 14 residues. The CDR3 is CAISENYRDTEAFF. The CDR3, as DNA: TGTGCCATCAGTGAGAACTATAGGGACACTGAAGCTTTCTTT.

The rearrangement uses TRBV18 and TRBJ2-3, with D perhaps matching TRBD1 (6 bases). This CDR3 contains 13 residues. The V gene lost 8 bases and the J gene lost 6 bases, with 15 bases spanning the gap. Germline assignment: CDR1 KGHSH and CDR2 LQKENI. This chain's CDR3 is CASQPYREDTQYF. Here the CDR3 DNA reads TGTGCCAGCCAACCATACAGGGAGGATACGCAGTATTTT.

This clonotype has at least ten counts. CDR3 nucleotide sequence: TGCAGTGCTAGGACACCCGGCGGGACAACAAGCGCCGGTGAAGCTTTCTTT. It translates to CSARTPGGTTSAGEAFF. The chain employs TRBV20-1 and TRBJ1-1; TRBD1 might be the D (6 bases). Trimming took off 3 bases at V and 7 bases at J, with 27 bases between the two ends. The CDR3 has 17 amino acids. Germline CDR1 DFQATT, CDR2 SNEGSKA (reference sequence).

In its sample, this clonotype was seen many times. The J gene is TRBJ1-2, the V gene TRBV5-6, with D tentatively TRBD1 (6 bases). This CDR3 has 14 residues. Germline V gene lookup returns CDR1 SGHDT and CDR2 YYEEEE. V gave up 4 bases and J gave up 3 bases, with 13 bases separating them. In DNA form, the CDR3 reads TGTGCCAGCAGCCGGCGGACAGAACACTATGGCTACACCTTC. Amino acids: CASSRRTEHYGYTF.

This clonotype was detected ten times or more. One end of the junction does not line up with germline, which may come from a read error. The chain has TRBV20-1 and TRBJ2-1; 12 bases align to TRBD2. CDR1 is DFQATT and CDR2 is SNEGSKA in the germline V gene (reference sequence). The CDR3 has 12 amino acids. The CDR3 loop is CSAILAGGPRVF. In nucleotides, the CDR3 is TGCAGTGCAATTCTAGCGGGGGGGCCACGAGTCTTC.

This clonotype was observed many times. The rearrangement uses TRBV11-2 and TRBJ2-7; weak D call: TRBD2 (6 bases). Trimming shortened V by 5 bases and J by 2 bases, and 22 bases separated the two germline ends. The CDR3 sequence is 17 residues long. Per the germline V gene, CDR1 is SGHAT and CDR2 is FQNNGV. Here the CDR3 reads CASSPGVRAGWAYEQYF. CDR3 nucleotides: TGTGCCAGCAGCCCCGGGGTTCGGGCGGGGTGGGCCTACGAGCAGTACTTC.

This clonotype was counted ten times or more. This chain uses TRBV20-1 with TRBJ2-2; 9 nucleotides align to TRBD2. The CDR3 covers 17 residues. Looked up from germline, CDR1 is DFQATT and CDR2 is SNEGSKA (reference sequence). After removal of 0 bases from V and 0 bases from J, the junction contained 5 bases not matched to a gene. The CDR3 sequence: CSARDLAGGANTGELFF. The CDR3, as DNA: TGCAGTGCTAGAGATTTGGCGGGGGGGGCGAACACCGGGGAGCTGTTTTTT.

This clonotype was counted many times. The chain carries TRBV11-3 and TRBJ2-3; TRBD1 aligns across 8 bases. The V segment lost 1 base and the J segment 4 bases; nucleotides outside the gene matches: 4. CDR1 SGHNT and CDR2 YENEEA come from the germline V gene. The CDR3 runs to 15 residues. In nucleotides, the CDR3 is TGTGCCAGCAGCTTAGGGGACAGGCGGGCAGATACGCAGTATTTT. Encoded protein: CASSLGDRRADTQYF.

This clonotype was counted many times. The chain's CDR3 is CSARDPGQSDTQYF. The CDR3 DNA sequence: TGCAGTGCTAGAGACCCCGGACAGTCAGATACGCAGTATTTT. This chain links TRBV20-1 with TRBJ2-3; TRBD1 is a possible D gene (6 bases). The germline V gene has CDR1 DFQATT and CDR2 SNEGSKA (reference sequence). This CDR3 contains 14 residues. The germline V and J ends were trimmed by 0 bases and 4 bases, with 11 bases remaining between them.

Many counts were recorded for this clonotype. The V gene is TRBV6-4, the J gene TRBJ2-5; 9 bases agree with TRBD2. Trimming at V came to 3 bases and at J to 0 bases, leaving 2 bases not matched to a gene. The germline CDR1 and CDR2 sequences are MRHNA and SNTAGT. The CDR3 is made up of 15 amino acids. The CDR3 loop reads CASSELAGDQETQYF. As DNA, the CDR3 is TGTGCCAGCAGTGAATTAGCGGGGGACCAAGAGACCCAGTACTTC.

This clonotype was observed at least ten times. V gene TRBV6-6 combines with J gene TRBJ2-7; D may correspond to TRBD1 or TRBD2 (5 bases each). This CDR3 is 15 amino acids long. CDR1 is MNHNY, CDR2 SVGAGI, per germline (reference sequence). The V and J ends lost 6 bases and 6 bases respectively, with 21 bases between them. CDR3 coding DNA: TGTGCCAGCAGCCTAGTCCGGGGCCTGGCCGTCGAGCAGTACTTC. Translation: CASSLVRGLAVEQYF.

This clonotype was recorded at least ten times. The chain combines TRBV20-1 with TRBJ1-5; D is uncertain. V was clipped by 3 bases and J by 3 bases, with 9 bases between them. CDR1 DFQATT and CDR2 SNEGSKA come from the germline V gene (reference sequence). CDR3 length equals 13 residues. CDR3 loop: CSASWRPNQPQHF. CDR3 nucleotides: TGCAGTGCTAGCTGGCGGCCCAATCAGCCCCAGCATTTT.

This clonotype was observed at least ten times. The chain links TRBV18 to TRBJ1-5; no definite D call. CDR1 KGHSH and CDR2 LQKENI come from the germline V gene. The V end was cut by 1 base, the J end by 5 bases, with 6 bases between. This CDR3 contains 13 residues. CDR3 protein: CASSPRQDQPQHF. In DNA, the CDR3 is TGTGCCAGCTCACCACGGCAGGATCAGCCCCAGCATTTT.

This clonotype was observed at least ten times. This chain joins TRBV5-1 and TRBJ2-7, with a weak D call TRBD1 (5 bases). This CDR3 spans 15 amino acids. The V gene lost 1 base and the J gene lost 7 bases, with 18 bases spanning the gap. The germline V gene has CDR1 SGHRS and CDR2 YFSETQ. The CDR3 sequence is CASSLFAGDAGEQYF. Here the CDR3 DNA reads TGCGCCAGCAGCTTGTTTGCAGGAGACGCAGGGGAGCAGTACTTC.

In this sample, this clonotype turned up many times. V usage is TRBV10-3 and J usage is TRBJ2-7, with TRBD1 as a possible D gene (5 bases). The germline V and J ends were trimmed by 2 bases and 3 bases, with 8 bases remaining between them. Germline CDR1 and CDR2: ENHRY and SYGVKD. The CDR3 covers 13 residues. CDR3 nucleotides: TGTGCCATCAGTGAGGGAACAGGCTACGAGCAGTACTTC. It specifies CAISEGTGYEQYF.

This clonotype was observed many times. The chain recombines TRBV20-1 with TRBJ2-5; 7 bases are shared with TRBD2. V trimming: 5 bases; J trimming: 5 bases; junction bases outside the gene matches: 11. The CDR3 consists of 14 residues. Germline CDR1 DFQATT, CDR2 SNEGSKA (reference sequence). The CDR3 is CSAYSGSYFETQYF. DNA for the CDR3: TGCAGTGCTTATAGCGGGTCCTATTTCGAGACCCAGTACTTC.

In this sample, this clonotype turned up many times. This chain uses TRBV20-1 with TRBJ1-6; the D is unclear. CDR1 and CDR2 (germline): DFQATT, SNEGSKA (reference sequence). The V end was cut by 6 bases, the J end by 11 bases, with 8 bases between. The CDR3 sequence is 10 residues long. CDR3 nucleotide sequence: TGCAGTGCCGAAAGGCCACCCCTCCACTTT. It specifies CSAERPPLHF.

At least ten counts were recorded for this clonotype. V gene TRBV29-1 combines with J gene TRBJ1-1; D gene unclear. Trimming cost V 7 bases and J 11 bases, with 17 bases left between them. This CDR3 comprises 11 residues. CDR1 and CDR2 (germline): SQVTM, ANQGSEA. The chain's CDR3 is CSGGEEVGAFF. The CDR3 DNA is TGCAGCGGAGGAGAAGAGGTCGGGGCTTTCTTT.